Reported below is one T cell receptor (beta chain). Everyone who took part was about 18 to 89 years old, and they came from about two dozen US areas. Cohorts were based on clinical histories the participants reported. Sequencing was performed with immunoSEQ multiplex PCR; in TCRdb, only in-frame clones are kept and a portion is missing. The data contain about 240,000 clones, around 89% of them seen just once; the ten biggest clones take up about 4%. This sample was taken from a study of blood T cell repertoires in COVID-19. Study summary: Samples representing acute and convalescent COVID-19 were sourced from the United States, Italy and Spain. PBMCs, B-cell-depleted T cells, or T cells were the source of the cDNA or gDNA that made up the material.

Germline lookup yields CDR1 SGHTA and CDR2 FQGTGA. The CDR3 sequence is 14 residues long. Unmatched junction bases numbered 7, after V lost 5 bases and J lost 4 bases. The sample consisted of PBMCs or T cells enriched from blood (not recorded which). This receptor was obtained from a woman under 40 who had recovered from COVID-19. The rearrangement joins TRBV7-3 to TRBJ2-7, with 8 positions matching TRBD1. CDR3 amino acids: CASSPHGTGYEQYF. CDR3 nucleotide sequence: TGTGCCAGCAGCCCTCACGGGACAGGTTACGAGCAGTACTTC.